This TCR beta chain was sequenced for a study of tumor-infiltrating lymphocytes in primary liver carcinoma. In its sample, this clonotype was seen once. Its matching antigen is unknown. One end of the junction varies from germline; a read error may be responsible. Bulk tissue was left unsorted, and RNA and DNA were co-extracted from 20-30 mg of it. Total RNA amounting to about 520 ng was the source from which TCR beta cDNA was made with a constant-region primer. Library construction for TCR beta comprised three nested multiplex PCR rounds performed with slightly modified ARM-PCR. Two initial PCR rounds of about 10 cycles each paired TRBV1-TRBV30 forward primers with a C-beta reverse primer. Via MiXCR, TCRdb re-called the multiplex PCR reads, giving one row per CDR3 protein. The table lists around 50,000 distinct CDR3 sequences, 70% to 80% of them singletons. Whole-study findings and limits: Merely some 7-25% of top clones spanned all five tumor regions.

Germline V lookup: CDR1 MGHRA, CDR2 YSYEKL. The CDR3 sequence is 16 residues long. This clonotype originated in a man aged 35 to 55 with primary liver carcinoma and hepatitis B virus infection. Sequenced: liver tumor tissue from sampling region 3. The sample's subset: tumor region T3, left-lateral pole. The V and J genes are TRBV4-1 and TRBJ2-6; tentative D call: TRBD2 (6 bases). The CDR3 DNA sequence: TGCGCCAGCAGCCAAGAAGCAGGGACTGGTGCCAACGTCCTGGCATTC. This codes for CASSQEAGTGANVLAF.